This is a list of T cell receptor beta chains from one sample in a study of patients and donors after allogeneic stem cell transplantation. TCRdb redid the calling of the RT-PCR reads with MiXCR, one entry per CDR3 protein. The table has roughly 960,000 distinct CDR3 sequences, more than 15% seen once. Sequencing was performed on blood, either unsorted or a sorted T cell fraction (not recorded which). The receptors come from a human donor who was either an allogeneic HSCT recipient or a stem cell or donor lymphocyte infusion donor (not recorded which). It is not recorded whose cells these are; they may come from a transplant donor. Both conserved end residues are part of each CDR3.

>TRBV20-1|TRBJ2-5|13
CSARPSGRETQYF
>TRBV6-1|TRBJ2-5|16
CASTKNPGGSQETQYF
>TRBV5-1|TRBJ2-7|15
CASSLADNRFYEQYF
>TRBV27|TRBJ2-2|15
CASSFGLALPGELFF
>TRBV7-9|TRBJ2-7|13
CASSVTRFYEQYF
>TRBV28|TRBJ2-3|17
CASSLGWASGPTDTQYF
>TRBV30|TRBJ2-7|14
CAWSRGQGAYEQYF
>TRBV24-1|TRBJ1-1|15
CATSDSTRMNTEAFF
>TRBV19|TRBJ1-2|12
CASSIEKVRYTF
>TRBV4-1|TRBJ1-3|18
CASSQVRPYRGLGNTIYF
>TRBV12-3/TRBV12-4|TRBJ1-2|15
CASSLVIGGNYGYTF
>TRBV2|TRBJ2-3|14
CASIMDRVTDTQYF
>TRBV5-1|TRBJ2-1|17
CASSSTPLAGGLNEQFF
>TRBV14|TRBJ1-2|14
CASSQEIGSYGYTF
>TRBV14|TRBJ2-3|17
CASSQDFAGLGGNTQYF
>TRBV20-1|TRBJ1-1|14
CSASSGTPNTEAFF
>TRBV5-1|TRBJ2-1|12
CASSVWGLSGFF
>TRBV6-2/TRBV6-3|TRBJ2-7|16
CASSYSTAGAYYEQYF
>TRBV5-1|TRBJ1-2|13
CASSSDGLYGYTF
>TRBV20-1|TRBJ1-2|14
CSARRRGRVYGYTF
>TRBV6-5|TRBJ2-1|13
CASSYSPTDKQFF
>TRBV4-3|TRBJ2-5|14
CASSPEGQGETQYF
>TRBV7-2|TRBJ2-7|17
CASSLASTGILAYEQYF
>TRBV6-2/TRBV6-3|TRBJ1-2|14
CASRGVSRGYGYTF
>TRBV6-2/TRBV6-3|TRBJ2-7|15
CASRFPGQGRFEQYF
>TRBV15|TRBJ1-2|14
CATSRDRTGNGYTF
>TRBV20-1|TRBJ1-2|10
CSATPDGYTF
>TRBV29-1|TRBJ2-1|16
CSVEDRRQGRAYEQFF
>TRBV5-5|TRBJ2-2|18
CASSKEDRGRRYTGELFF
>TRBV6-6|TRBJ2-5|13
CASSYSTLETQYF
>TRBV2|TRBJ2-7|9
CASGNEQYF
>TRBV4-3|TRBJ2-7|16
CASSQDLTGGPYEQYF
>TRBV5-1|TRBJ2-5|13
CASRFTGKETQYF
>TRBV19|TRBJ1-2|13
CASSIAEDYGYTF
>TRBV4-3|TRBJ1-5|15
CASSQVFVVAGPQHF
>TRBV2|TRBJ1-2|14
CASSEVGGTYGYTF
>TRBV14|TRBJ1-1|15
CASSPQRVAGTEAFF
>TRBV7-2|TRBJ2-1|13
CASSLEGMGEQFF
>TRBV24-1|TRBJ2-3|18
CATSDTYPSGKGTDTQYF